This TCR beta chain was observed in a study of cytomegalovirus exposure and HLA in healthy donors. This clone has just a few counts. Trimming pared 1 base from V and 4 bases from J, leaving 15 bases between. Germline V CDR1 and CDR2: SGHTA, FQGNSA. This CDR3 comprises 16 residues. The PCR used 60 Vbeta and 13 Jbeta primers. Original data processing: As a later analysis found, there were 80 million or so unique TCR beta chains, of which approximately 10 million were shared. Some clones are missing from TCRdb's copy, which holds only in-frame ones; the method was immunoSEQ multiplex PCR. V and J calls and clone size come straight from that table; D and trimming were deduced from the DNA. Of under 150,000 clones in the sample, over 8% were seen once.

This clonotype was obtained from a male donor in good health and CMV-seronegative. The sample consisted of PBMCs. This sequence joins TRBV7-2 and TRBJ2-3, with TRBD1 as a possible D gene (6 bases). In nucleotides, the CDR3 is TGTGCCAGCAGCTTAGTCCCGGACAGAGGTGCAGATACGCAGTATTTT. Its protein product is CASSLVPDRGADTQYF.